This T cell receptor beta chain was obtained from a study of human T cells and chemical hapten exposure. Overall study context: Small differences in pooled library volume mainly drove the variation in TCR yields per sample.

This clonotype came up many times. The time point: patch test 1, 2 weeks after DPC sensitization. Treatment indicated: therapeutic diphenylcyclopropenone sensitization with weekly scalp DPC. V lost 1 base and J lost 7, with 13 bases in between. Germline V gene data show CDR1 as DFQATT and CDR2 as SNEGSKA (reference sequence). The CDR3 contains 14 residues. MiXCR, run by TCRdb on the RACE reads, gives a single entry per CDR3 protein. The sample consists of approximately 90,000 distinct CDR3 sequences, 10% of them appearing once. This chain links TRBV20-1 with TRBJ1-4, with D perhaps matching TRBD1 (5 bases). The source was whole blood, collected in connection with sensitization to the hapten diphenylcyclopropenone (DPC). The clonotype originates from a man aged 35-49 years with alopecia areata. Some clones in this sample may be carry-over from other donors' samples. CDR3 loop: CSARGGEMGEKLFF. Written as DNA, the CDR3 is TGCAGTGCTAGAGGGGGGGAAATGGGTGAAAAACTGTTTTTT.